This T cell receptor (beta chain) emerged from a study of blood T cell repertoires in COVID-19. Overall study context: Italy, Spain and the United States were the sources of the convalescent and acute COVID-19 samples. PBMCs, B-cell-depleted T cells, or T cells provided the cDNA or gDNA that made up the material.

Per germline, CDR1 SGHTS and CDR2 YDEGEE. V was pared by 0 bases and J by 2 bases, with 7 bases between. The length of the CDR3 is 14 residues. As processed by the authors: Estimation of nucleated cell counts relied on the amplification of reference gene primers. The method was immunoSEQ multiplex PCR; TCRdb's version includes in-frame clones alone and lacks a portion of them. That table gives V, J and clone size, and the DNA gave D and trimming. The data show about 130,000 clones, with roughly 83% seen just once and around a third held by the top ten. The V call is TRBV5-8, the J call TRBJ2-3; D is undetermined. The sample taken for sequencing was peripheral blood. The sequence derives from a man in his forties or fifties with active or convalescent COVID-19. The CDR3 here is CASSLAQDTDTQYF. The CDR3 coding sequence is TGTGCCAGCAGCTTGGCCCAGGACACAGATACGCAGTATTTT.